Following are 7 T cell receptor beta chains from one sample sequenced in a study of CD39 and CD103 CD8 tumor-infiltrating T cells (dated by TCRdb to the late 2010s). Libraries were made using the immunoSEQ multiplex PCR assay. The table was pulled from immuneACCESS by TCRdb, which kept in-frame rearrangements only. Such tables lose some clones; where checked, under half of the loss comes from unresolved V genes, and the rest has no known cause. The sample table contains under 5,000 clones; only one count was recorded for 72% of them. Jointly, the top ten make up 10% to 15% of the sample. Sequenced material: CD8+ T cells sorted from blood. Per the publication, the cell subset or site label means: total memory CD8 T cells (CD45RA-CCR7+/-) from blood or uninvolved lymph node. These receptors all stem from a human donor with head and neck squamous cell carcinoma.

The chain joins TRBV7-2 to TRBJ2-1; maybe TRBD2 (5 bases). V lost 3 bases, J lost 6 bases, and 9 bases lay in between. The CDR3 runs 13 residues. Per germline, CDR1 SGHTA and CDR2 FQGNSA. The CDR3 sequence: CASSLNGGNEQFF. CDR3 DNA: TGTGCCAGCAGCTTGAACGGAGGCAATGAGCAGTTCTTC.

In its sample, this clone was seen once. The rearrangement links TRBV30 to TRBJ2-2, with TRBD1 as a possible D gene (6 bases). The CDR3 totals 14 residues. Between the trimmed V and J ends, which lost 3 bases and 4 bases, there was a span of 12 bases. Per germline, CDR1 GTSNPN and CDR2 SVGIG (reference sequence). The CDR3 reads CAWRTGIGTGELFF. DNA of the CDR3: TGTGCCTGGAGGACAGGAATTGGCACCGGGGAGCTGTTTTTT.

Only a few counts were recorded for this clone. The V and J genes are TRBV4-3 and TRBJ1-2, with TRBD1 as a possible D gene (6 bases). This CDR3 comprises 15 residues. Trimming took off 3 bases at V and 6 bases at J, with 17 bases between the two ends. Germline V gene data show CDR1 as LGHNA and CDR2 as YSLEER. The DNA for the CDR3 is TGCGCCAGCAGCCAGTCTTACAGGGCTGGAGATGGCTACACCTTC. The encoded protein is CASSQSYRAGDGYTF.

The chain has TRBV15 and TRBJ2-3; maybe TRBD2 (5 bases). The CDR3 runs 13 residues. Trimming left V 0 bases short and J 5 bases short, with 6 bases between. The germline V gene has CDR1 LNHNV and CDR2 YYDKDF (reference sequence). The CDR3 reads CATSRDGRDTQYF. CDR3 nucleotide sequence: TGTGCCACCAGCAGAGATGGGAGAGATACGCAGTATTTT. The full variable domain, its missing parts supplied by reference TRBV15 and TRBJ2-3, is DAMVIQNPRYQVTQFGKPVTLSCSQTLNHNVMYWYQQKSSQAPKLLFHYYDKDFNNEADTPDNFQSRRPNTSFCFLDIRSPGLGDTAMYLCATSRDGRDTQYFGPGTRLTVL.

The CDR3 region is CASSPRFRLAGITDTQYF. The DNA for the CDR3 is TGTGCCAGCAGCCCCAGATTCCGACTAGCGGGCATCACAGATACGCAGTATTTT. The V and J genes are TRBV14 and TRBJ2-3; 10 bases match TRBD2. The CDR3 has 18 residues. The ends lost 4 bases at V and 2 bases at J; junction bases unmatched: 12. The germline V gene encodes CDR1 SGHDN and CDR2 FVKESK.

The gene calls are TRBV6-1 and TRBJ2-2, with 8 bases identical to TRBD2. CDR1 is MNHNS, CDR2 SASEGT, per germline. The CDR3 covers 15 residues. V gave up 11 bases and J gave up 3 bases; unmatched junction bases: 11. The chain's CDR3 is CAATYSSGDTGELFF. The CDR3 nucleotides are TGTGCCGCGACCTATAGTAGCGGGGACACCGGGGAGCTGTTTTTT.

This chain connects TRBV19 to TRBJ1-5; unclear D gene. From germline, CDR1 is LNHDA and CDR2 SQIVND (reference sequence). Between the trimmed V and J ends, which lost 6 bases and 9 bases, there was a span of 33 bases. CDR3 length equals 19 residues. The DNA of the CDR3 is TGTGCCAGTAGAAGTTTGGGTGCGGGCCAATTACGAAGGCTGTCGCCCCAGCATTTT. Its protein is CASRSLGAGQLRRLSPQHF.